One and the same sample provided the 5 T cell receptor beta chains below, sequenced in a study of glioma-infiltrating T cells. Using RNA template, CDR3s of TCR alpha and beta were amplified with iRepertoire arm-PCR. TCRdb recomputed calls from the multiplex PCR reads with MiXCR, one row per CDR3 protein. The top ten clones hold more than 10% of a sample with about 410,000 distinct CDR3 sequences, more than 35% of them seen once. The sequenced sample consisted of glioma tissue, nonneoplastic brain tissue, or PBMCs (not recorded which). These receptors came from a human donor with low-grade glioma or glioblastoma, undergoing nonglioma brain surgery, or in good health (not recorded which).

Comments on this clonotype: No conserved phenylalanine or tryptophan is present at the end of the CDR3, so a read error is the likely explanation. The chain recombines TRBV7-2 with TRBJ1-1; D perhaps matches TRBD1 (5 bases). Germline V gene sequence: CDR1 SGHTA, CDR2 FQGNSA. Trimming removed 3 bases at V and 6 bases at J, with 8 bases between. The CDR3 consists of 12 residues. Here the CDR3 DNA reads TGTGCCAGCAGCTTCGGACATTCTGAAGCTTTCTCT. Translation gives CASSFGHSEAFS.

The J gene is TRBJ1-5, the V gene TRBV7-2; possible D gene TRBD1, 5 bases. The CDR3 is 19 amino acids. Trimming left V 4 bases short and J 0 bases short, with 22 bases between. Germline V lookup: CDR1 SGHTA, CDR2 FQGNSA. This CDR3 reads CASSSASTIGDYSNQPQHF. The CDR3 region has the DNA TGTGCCAGCAGCTCCGCTAGTACCATCGGGGACTATAGCAATCAGCCCCAGCATTTT.

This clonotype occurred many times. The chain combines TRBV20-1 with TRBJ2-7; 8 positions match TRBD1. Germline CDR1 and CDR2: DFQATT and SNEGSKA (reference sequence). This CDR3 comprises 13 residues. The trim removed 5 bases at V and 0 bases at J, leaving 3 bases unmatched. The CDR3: CSARDRFSYEQYF. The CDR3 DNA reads TGCAGTGCTCGGGACAGGTTCTCCTACGAGCAGTACTTC.

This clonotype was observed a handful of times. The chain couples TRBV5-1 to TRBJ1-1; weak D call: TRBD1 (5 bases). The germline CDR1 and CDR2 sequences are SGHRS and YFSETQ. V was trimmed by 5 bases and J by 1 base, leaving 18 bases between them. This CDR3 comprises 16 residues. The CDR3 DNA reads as TGCGCCAGCAGTTCACAACCGGGACCCGAGAACACTGAAGCTTTCTTT. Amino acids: CASSSQPGPENTEAFF.

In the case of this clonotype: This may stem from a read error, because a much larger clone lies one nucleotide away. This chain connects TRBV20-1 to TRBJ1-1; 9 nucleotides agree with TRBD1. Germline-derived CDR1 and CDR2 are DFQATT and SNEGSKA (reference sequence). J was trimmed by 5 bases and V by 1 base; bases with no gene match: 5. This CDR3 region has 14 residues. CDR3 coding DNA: TGCAGTGCTAGAGGGACAGGGGTGGATACTGAAGCTTTCTTT. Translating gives CSARGTGVDTEAFF.